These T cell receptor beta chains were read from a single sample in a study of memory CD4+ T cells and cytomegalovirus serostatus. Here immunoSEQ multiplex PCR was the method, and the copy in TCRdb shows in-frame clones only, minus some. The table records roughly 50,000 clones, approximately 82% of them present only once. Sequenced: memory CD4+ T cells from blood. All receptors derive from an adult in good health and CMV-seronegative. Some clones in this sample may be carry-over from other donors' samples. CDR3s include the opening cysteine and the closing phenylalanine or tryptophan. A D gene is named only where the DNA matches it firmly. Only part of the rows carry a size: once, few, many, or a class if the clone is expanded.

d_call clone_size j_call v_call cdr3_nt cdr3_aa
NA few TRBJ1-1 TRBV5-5 TGTGCCAGCAGCTTGGAGGTGGAAGGGACTGAAGCTTTCTTT CASSLEVEGTEAFF
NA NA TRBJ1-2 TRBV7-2 TGTGCCAGCAGCTCTCCGGGACACCTTAACTATGGCTACACCTTC CASSSPGHLNYGYTF
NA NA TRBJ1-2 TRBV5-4 TGTGCCAGCAGCCCGGACCTCCTGGAGGGGGGCTACACCTTC CASSPDLLEGGYTF
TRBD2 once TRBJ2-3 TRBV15 TGTGCCACCAGCACCATGGGCGGGAGGGCCAGGGATACGCAGTATTTT CATSTMGGRARDTQYF
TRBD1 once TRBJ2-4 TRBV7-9 TGTGCCTCCCGAGGGGGCGAGTACATTCAGTACTTC CASRGGEYIQYF
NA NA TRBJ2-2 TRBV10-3 TGTGCCATCAGCCACACAGGAGCCGGGGAGCTGTTTTTT CAISHTGAGELFF
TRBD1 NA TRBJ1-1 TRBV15 TGTGCCACCAGCAGGACCTACAGGGGGACTGAAGCTTTCTTT CATSRTYRGTEAFF
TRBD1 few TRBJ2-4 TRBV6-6 TGTGCCAGCAGTTACTCGGGACAGGAAGCCAAAAACATTCAGTACTTC CASSYSGQEAKNIQYF
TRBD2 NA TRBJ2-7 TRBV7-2 TGTGCCAGCAGCTTAGCGGCGGGACTAGGCTCCGAGCAGTACTTC CASSLAAGLGSEQYF
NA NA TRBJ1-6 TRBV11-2 TGTGCCAGCAGCGGACGCCAGGGTAAATCACCCCTCCACTTT CASSGRQGKSPLHF
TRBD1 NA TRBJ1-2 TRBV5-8 TGTGCCAGCAGCTCAGGGGGTTACGGCTACACCTTC CASSSGGYGYTF
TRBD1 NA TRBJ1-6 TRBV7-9 TGTGCCATCGATTCAGGGGGACGCAATTCACCCCTCCACTTT CAIDSGGRNSPLHF
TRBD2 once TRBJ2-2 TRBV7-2 TGTGCCAGCAGCTTCTCTAGCGGGAACACCGGGGAGCTGTTTTTT CASSFSSGNTGELFF
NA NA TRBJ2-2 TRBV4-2 TGTGCCAGCAGCCAAAACGGGGGGCGGAACACCGGGGAGCTGTTTTTT CASSQNGGRNTGELFF
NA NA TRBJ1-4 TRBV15 TGTGCCACCAGCAGAGATCTGGGGGGGAATGAAAAACTGTTTTTT CATSRDLGGNEKLFF
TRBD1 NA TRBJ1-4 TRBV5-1 TGCGCCAGCAGCGAGGGACAGGGGGGGAAACTGTTTTTT CASSEGQGGKLFF
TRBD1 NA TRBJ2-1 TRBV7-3 TGTGCCAGCAGCACGAGACAGGGGGGTTTAGGTGAGCAGTTCTTC CASSTRQGGLGEQFF